A selection of T cell receptor beta chains follows, all from one sample in a study of cytomegalovirus exposure and HLA in healthy donors. TCRdb's copy holds only in-frame clones and misses some; the assay was immunoSEQ multiplex PCR. The table includes approximately 130,000 clones, approximately 72% detected once. Sequencing was done on a sample of PBMCs. The receptors shown here come from a human donor in good health. Both conserved end residues are part of each CDR3. The order of the fields is CDR3 DNA, CDR3 protein, J gene, D gene, V gene, clone size. D genes are given only for firm matches. A row's size may be missing; if present it is once, few, many or a size class.

cdr3_nt: TGTGCCAGCAGCGTTGGGGCGGACCTTTCCTACAATGAGCAGTTCTTC; cdr3_aa: CASSVGADLSYNEQFF; j_call: TRBJ2-1; d_call: -; v_call: TRBV4-2; clone_size: -
cdr3_nt: TGTGCCAGTAGTAAAGACCCCACCTACGAGCAGTACTTC; cdr3_aa: CASSKDPTYEQYF; j_call: TRBJ2-7; d_call: -; v_call: TRBV19; clone_size: -
cdr3_nt: TGTGCCAGCAGTCTTGAGGGGGCCCATGAGCAGTTCTTC; cdr3_aa: CASSLEGAHEQFF; j_call: TRBJ2-1; d_call: TRBD1; v_call: TRBV2; clone_size: -
cdr3_nt: TGTGCCAGCAGCCCCTCGAACGCCCCCGGGACCCAGTACTTC; cdr3_aa: CASSPSNAPGTQYF; j_call: TRBJ2-5; d_call: -; v_call: TRBV7-3; clone_size: -
cdr3_nt: TGTGCCAGCAGCTCCCCCCACACAGGGGGCATAGAGAACACTGAAGCTTTCTTT; cdr3_aa: CASSSPHTGGIENTEAFF; j_call: TRBJ1-1; d_call: TRBD1; v_call: TRBV13; clone_size: -
cdr3_nt: TGTTCCAGCAGCTCAGAGACCAGGGATGGCTACACCTTC; cdr3_aa: CSSSSETRDGYTF; j_call: TRBJ1-2; d_call: -; v_call: TRBV7-9; clone_size: once
cdr3_nt: TGTGCCAGCTCACTCCAGCTAGGGGGCAGTGCTGGGGCCAACGTCCTGACTTTC; cdr3_aa: CASSLQLGGSAGANVLTF; j_call: TRBJ2-6; d_call: TRBD1; v_call: TRBV18; clone_size: -
cdr3_nt: -; cdr3_aa: CASSWGQGSTPGLAGGGAGELSF; j_call: TRBJ2-2; d_call: -; v_call: TRBV9; clone_size: -
cdr3_nt: TGCGCCAGCAGCGAACCGCGCAACACAGATACGCAGTATTTT; cdr3_aa: CASSEPRNTDTQYF; j_call: TRBJ2-3; d_call: -; v_call: TRBV5-1; clone_size: few
cdr3_nt: TGCGCCAGCAGCCTGACTAGCGGTAACTACGAGCAGTACTTC; cdr3_aa: CASSLTSGNYEQYF; j_call: TRBJ2-7; d_call: TRBD2; v_call: TRBV5-1; clone_size: -
cdr3_nt: TGCGCCAGCAGCTTGGGCCCCGACAGGAGGACTGGCTACACCTTC; cdr3_aa: CASSLGPDRRTGYTF; j_call: TRBJ1-2; d_call: -; v_call: TRBV5-1; clone_size: few
cdr3_nt: TGTGCCAGCAGCCCCCGGACTAGCATGTACCAAGAGACCCAGTACTTC; cdr3_aa: CASSPRTSMYQETQYF; j_call: TRBJ2-5; d_call: TRBD2; v_call: TRBV7-6; clone_size: -
cdr3_nt: TGTGCCAGCAGCCTACCACGGGGAGTGTACAATGAGCAGTTCTTC; cdr3_aa: CASSLPRGVYNEQFF; j_call: TRBJ2-1; d_call: -; v_call: TRBV7-9; clone_size: -
cdr3_nt: TGTGCCAGCAGCACGTTCTTCGGGGGGAGCAATCAGCCCCAGCATTTT; cdr3_aa: CASSTFFGGSNQPQHF; j_call: TRBJ1-5; d_call: -; v_call: TRBV7-2; clone_size: -
cdr3_nt: TGTGCCAGCAGAGTGGGGGGGCCTCAAGAGACCCAGTACTTC; cdr3_aa: CASRVGGPQETQYF; j_call: TRBJ2-5; d_call: -; v_call: TRBV2; clone_size: -
cdr3_nt: TGTGCCAGCAGCTTCCGGGAGGATGAGCAGTTCTTC; cdr3_aa: CASSFREDEQFF; j_call: TRBJ2-1; d_call: TRBD2; v_call: TRBV7-9; clone_size: few
cdr3_nt: TGTGCCTGGAGACCGACAGGAAACTATGGCTACACCTTC; cdr3_aa: CAWRPTGNYGYTF; j_call: TRBJ1-2; d_call: -; v_call: TRBV30; clone_size: few
cdr3_nt: TGCGCCAGCAGTGTCCGGGGACAGGGGGCAAATAATTCACCCCTCCACTTT; cdr3_aa: CASSVRGQGANNSPLHF; j_call: TRBJ1-6; d_call: TRBD1; v_call: TRBV10-2; clone_size: once
cdr3_nt: TGTGCCATCAGTTACGGGACAGGGGTTAATTCACCCCTCCACTTT; cdr3_aa: CAISYGTGVNSPLHF; j_call: TRBJ1-6; d_call: TRBD1; v_call: TRBV10-3; clone_size: -
cdr3_nt: TGTGCCAGCAGCTTGAGTCTGGGAGGGGGGTTAACTGAAGCTTTCTTT; cdr3_aa: CASSLSLGGGLTEAFF; j_call: TRBJ1-1; d_call: -; v_call: TRBV5-6; clone_size: few
cdr3_nt: TGCGCCAGCAGCCAAGATAGGACTATCTCCTACGAGCAGTACTTC; cdr3_aa: CASSQDRTISYEQYF; j_call: TRBJ2-7; d_call: -; v_call: TRBV4-3; clone_size: few
cdr3_nt: TGTGCCAGCGTAGGGGTCAGTTACAATGAGCAGTTCTTC; cdr3_aa: CASVGVSYNEQFF; j_call: TRBJ2-1; d_call: -; v_call: TRBV28; clone_size: -
cdr3_nt: TGTGCCAGCAGGCCCTCCACGATAGGGGCTTACGAGCAGTACTTC; cdr3_aa: CASRPSTIGAYEQYF; j_call: TRBJ2-7; d_call: -; v_call: TRBV2; clone_size: -
cdr3_nt: TGTGCCAGCAGCTTATTGATCAGGGGCCAAGAGACCCAGTACTTC; cdr3_aa: CASSLLIRGQETQYF; j_call: TRBJ2-5; d_call: -; v_call: TRBV11-2; clone_size: few
cdr3_nt: TGTGCCAGCAGCTCCCGGGTAGGCGGGGACGAAACCTACGAGCAGTACTTC; cdr3_aa: CASSSRVGGDETYEQYF; j_call: TRBJ2-7; d_call: -; v_call: TRBV5-6; clone_size: -
cdr3_nt: TGCGCCAGCAGCCAAGAAGGGGGGACTAGCTACGAGCAGTACTTC; cdr3_aa: CASSQEGGTSYEQYF; j_call: TRBJ2-7; d_call: TRBD2; v_call: TRBV4-3; clone_size: -
cdr3_nt: TGTGCCAGCATTGTAACAGGGCTGTATCAGCCCCAGCATTTT; cdr3_aa: CASIVTGLYQPQHF; j_call: TRBJ1-5; d_call: -; v_call: TRBV28; clone_size: -
cdr3_nt: TGTGCCACCAGCAGAGGGGGGGGCCCGTCCTACGAGCAGTACTTC; cdr3_aa: CATSRGGGPSYEQYF; j_call: TRBJ2-7; d_call: -; v_call: TRBV15; clone_size: -
cdr3_nt: TGTGCCAGCAGCTTACAGGGTTTTAATGAAAAACTGTTTTTT; cdr3_aa: CASSLQGFNEKLFF; j_call: TRBJ1-4; d_call: -; v_call: TRBV5-8; clone_size: -
cdr3_nt: TGTGCCAGCTCACCACGGTCGGGGTACGCTGAAGCTTTCTTT; cdr3_aa: CASSPRSGYAEAFF; j_call: TRBJ1-1; d_call: -; v_call: TRBV18; clone_size: -
cdr3_nt: TGTGCCAGCAGTCGGACGGGAGAGCGAGAGCAGTACTTC; cdr3_aa: CASSRTGEREQYF; j_call: TRBJ2-7; d_call: -; v_call: TRBV6-5; clone_size: -
cdr3_nt: TGTGCCAGCGCTACTCGGGTGGATACGCAGTATTTT; cdr3_aa: CASATRVDTQYF; j_call: TRBJ2-3; d_call: -; v_call: TRBV6-5; clone_size: -
cdr3_nt: TGTGCCAGCTCATCAGGACAAGCTAGCACAGATACGCAGTATTTT; cdr3_aa: CASSSGQASTDTQYF; j_call: TRBJ2-3; d_call: -; v_call: TRBV18; clone_size: once
cdr3_nt: TGTGCCAGCAGCCTTAGCCCCTATGGCTACACCTTC; cdr3_aa: CASSLSPYGYTF; j_call: TRBJ1-2; d_call: -; v_call: TRBV7-8; clone_size: -
cdr3_nt: TGTGCCAGCGGCCCCCGGGACAGATCAAACACTGAAGCTTTCTTT; cdr3_aa: CASGPRDRSNTEAFF; j_call: TRBJ1-1; d_call: TRBD1; v_call: TRBV6-1; clone_size: once
cdr3_nt: TGTGCCATCAGCGAGGGAGCGGGCCGACCCTCCTACGAGCAGTACTTC; cdr3_aa: CAISEGAGRPSYEQYF; j_call: TRBJ2-7; d_call: -; v_call: TRBV10-3; clone_size: -
cdr3_nt: TGTGCCAGCAGCCCCAGACTAGGGGCGGAGACCCAGTACTTC; cdr3_aa: CASSPRLGAETQYF; j_call: TRBJ2-5; d_call: -; v_call: TRBV2; clone_size: -
cdr3_nt: TGTGCCAGCAGTCAAAGCGGCTACGAGCAGTACTTC; cdr3_aa: CASSQSGYEQYF; j_call: TRBJ2-7; d_call: -; v_call: TRBV27; clone_size: few
cdr3_nt: TGTGCCAGCAGTTACTACGCCAGGGGCGAGCAGTACTTC; cdr3_aa: CASSYYARGEQYF; j_call: TRBJ2-7; d_call: -; v_call: TRBV6-5; clone_size: few
cdr3_nt: TGTGCCAGCAGCTTAGCGCCGGGGGGCCTAGATACGCAGTATTTT; cdr3_aa: CASSLAPGGLDTQYF; j_call: TRBJ2-3; d_call: -; v_call: TRBV7-2; clone_size: -
cdr3_nt: TGTGCCAGCAGCCAAGAGCTAACAGGGATTCCCTACGAGCAGTACTTC; cdr3_aa: CASSQELTGIPYEQYF; j_call: TRBJ2-7; d_call: -; v_call: TRBV14; clone_size: few